The clone carrying this T cell receptor (beta chain) has ten or more counts. CDR1 and CDR2 from the germline V gene are SGHAT and FQNNGV. CDR3 size: 17 residues. The V end lost 5 bases, the J end lost 0 bases, and 17 bases lay between the germline ends. Amplification of TCR beta CDR3 regions was performed using RNA transcripts as template. During a first-round RT-PCR of the TCR CDR3, the HTBI primer set was used. A single record per CDR3 protein comes from TCRdb applying MiXCR to the multiplex PCR reads. The top ten hold around 8.1% of the sample, which has roughly 740,000 distinct CDR3 sequences, about a sixth seen once. This entry is derived from a study of T cells in Graves' hyperthyroidism and ophthalmopathy.

Sequences were obtained from blood. This chain uses TRBV11-2 with TRBJ2-1, with D hard to call. The clonotype originates from a man in his late teens or twenties with Graves' hyperthyroidism. The CDR3 DNA reads as TGTGCCAGCAGCCATGTAGACGGAAGTAGCTCCTACAATGAGCAGTTCTTC. Translating gives CASSHVDGSSSYNEQFF. The full variable domain, rest sourced from reference TRBV11-2 and TRBJ2-1, is EAGVAQSPRYKIIEKRQSVAFWCNPISGHATLYWYQQILGQGPKLLIQFQNNGVVDDSQLPKDRFSAERLKGVDSTLKIQPAKLEDSAVYLCASSHVDGSSSYNEQFFGPGTRLTVL.